These 25 T cell receptor beta chains share one sample of origin, sequenced in a study of cytomegalovirus exposure and HLA in healthy donors. The study ran its PCR with 60 Vbeta and 13 Jbeta primers. Some clones are missing from TCRdb's copy, which holds only in-frame ones; the method was immunoSEQ multiplex PCR. The repertoire includes roughly 160,000 clones, approximately 80% of them detected once, and 3% to 3.5% sits in the top ten. Sequencing used PBMCs. The receptor set was obtained from a woman aged 45-59 years in good health and CMV-seropositive.

This chain uses TRBV5-1 with TRBJ1-4; 7 nucleotides align to TRBD1. The CDR3 extends over 16 amino acids. J gave up 3 bases and V 2 bases, and 7 bases lay outside the gene matches. Germline V gene data show CDR1 as SGHRS and CDR2 as YFSETQ. The CDR3 coding sequence is TGCGCCAGCAGCTTCTCACCGGGACAGCCTAATGAAAAACTGTTTTTT. Translating it yields CASSFSPGQPNEKLFF.

The chain joins TRBV28 to TRBJ1-1; D unresolved. Germline CDR1 and CDR2: MDHEN and SYDVKM. V lost 7 bases to trimming and J lost 10 bases, with 13 bases between them. The CDR3 extends over 11 amino acids. CDR3 DNA sequence: TGTGCCAGCACCGAGCCGGGGTTAGCTTTCTTT. As protein: CASTEPGLAFF. The variable domain in full, completed from reference TRBV28 and TRBJ1-1, reads DVKVTQSSRYLVKRTGEKVFLECVQDMDHENMFWYRQDPGLGLRLIYFSYDVKMKEKGDIPEGYSVSREKKERFSLILESASTNQTSMYLCASTEPGLAFFGQGTRLTVV.

In the case of this clone: At one boundary the junction diverges from the germline segment, which might be a read error. The gene calls are TRBV27 and TRBJ2-4, with 8 bases lining up with TRBD1. The germline CDR1 and CDR2 sequences are MNHEY and SMNVEV (reference sequence). The CDR3 is 18 amino acids. Here the CDR3 reads CASSLSPARGLAKNSQYF. The CDR3 DNA is TGTGCCAGCAGTTTATCCCCGGCCAGGGGGCTCGCCAAAAACAGTCAGTACTTC.

The chain uses TRBV5-1 and TRBJ2-2, with D possibly matching TRBD1 (6 bases). V lost 4 bases and J 6 bases, leaving 10 bases between the germline ends. Germline assignment: CDR1 SGHRS and CDR2 YFSETQ. There are 13 residues in the CDR3. The CDR3 sequence: CASSPTGSGELFF. The CDR3 DNA follows: TGCGCCAGCAGCCCAACAGGGTCCGGGGAGCTGTTTTTT.

This clone was picked up a small number of times. The rearrangement uses TRBV14 and TRBJ2-7; tentatively, D is TRBD2 (6 bases). Between the trimmed V and J ends, which lost 1 base and 4 bases, there was a span of 20 bases. This CDR3 is 17 amino acids long. CDR1 and CDR2 from the germline V gene are SGHDN and FVKESK. The CDR3 spells CASSQGVLARKGYEQYF. The DNA of the CDR3 is TGTGCCAGCAGCCAAGGGGTGCTAGCGAGAAAGGGATACGAGCAGTACTTC.

The chain has TRBV7-8 and TRBJ2-1; the D gene is possibly TRBD1 (5 bases). There are 13 residues in the CDR3. V lost 1 base and J lost 8, with 9 bases in between. Germline CDR1 and CDR2: SGHVS and FQNEAQ. CDR3 in DNA: TGTGCCAGCAGCTTAGGGTTAGGGGATGAGCAGTTCTTC. Amino acid sequence: CASSLGLGDEQFF.

The chain combines TRBV29-1 with TRBJ1-2; weak D call: TRBD1 (5 bases). CDR1 is SQVTM, CDR2 ANQGSEA, per germline. V lost 3 bases to trimming and J lost 4 bases, with 15 bases between them. The CDR3 runs to 14 residues. In DNA, the CDR3 is TGCAGCGTTGATGTCCCAGGGAAGGTCTATGGCTACACCTTC. Translation gives CSVDVPGKVYGYTF.

The J gene is TRBJ1-4, the V gene TRBV2; tentative D call: TRBD1 (6 bases). The V end was cut by 5 bases, the J end by 5 bases, with 12 bases between. The CDR3 is 14 residues long. Germline V gives CDR1 SNHLY, CDR2 FYNNEI. CDR3 amino acids: CASSLDSPNEKLFF. In nucleotides, the CDR3 is TGTGCCAGCAGTCTGGACAGCCCAAATGAAAAACTGTTTTTT.

This clone turned up a few times. The chain links TRBV11-3 to TRBJ2-2; D might be TRBD1 (5 bases). Germline lookup yields CDR1 SGHNT and CDR2 YENEEA. The CDR3 is made up of 14 amino acids. V lost 5 bases and J lost 6, with 13 bases in between. The CDR3 coding sequence is TGTGCCAGCAGCGGAAGAGAAGGGGCCGGGGAGCTGTTTTTT. Encoded protein: CASSGREGAGELFF.

The chain joins TRBV27 to TRBJ1-6, with 9 nucleotides matching TRBD1. The germline gives CDR1 MNHEY, CDR2 SMNVEV (reference sequence). The ends lost 4 bases at V and 10 bases at J; junction bases unmatched: 5. The CDR3 is 14 residues long. CDR3: CASSSGTGKSPLHF. In DNA, the CDR3 is TGTGCCAGCAGTTCCGGGACAGGGAAATCACCCCTCCACTTT.

The rearrangement joins TRBV7-2 to TRBJ2-7, with TRBD2 matching over 9 bases. V gave up 6 bases and J gave up 5 bases; unmatched junction bases: 11. The CDR3 covers 15 residues. Germline V gene sequence: CDR1 SGHTA, CDR2 FQGNSA. The CDR3 sequence is CASSPPGLAFHEQYF. CDR3 in DNA: TGTGCCAGCAGTCCTCCGGGACTAGCTTTTCACGAGCAGTACTTC.

The rearrangement joins TRBV18 to TRBJ2-7; D is perhaps TRBD2 (6 bases). The CDR3 loop spans 16 amino acids. Germline CDR1 is KGHSH and CDR2 is LQKENI. The V end lost 6 bases, the J end lost 3 bases, and 21 bases lay between the germline ends. The CDR3 bases are TGTGCCAGCTCCCCTAATGGCGGGACGGGCGTCTACGAGCAGTACTTC. Its translation is CASSPNGGTGVYEQYF.

The chain couples TRBV29-1 to TRBJ2-3; D is unresolved. The CDR3 runs to 12 residues. Looked up from germline, CDR1 is SQVTM and CDR2 is ANQGSEA. V lost 3 bases, J lost 2 bases, and 6 bases lay in between. CDR3 DNA sequence: TGCAGCGTTGACAGTGACACAGATACGCAGTATTTT. Encoded protein: CSVDSDTDTQYF.

The chain employs TRBV9 and TRBJ1-2; D perhaps matches TRBD1 (5 bases). The CDR3 spans 14 residues. The V end was cut by 6 bases, the J end by 6 bases, with 18 bases between. Germline V gene lookup returns CDR1 SGDLS and CDR2 YYNGEE. CDR3 coding DNA: TGTGCCAGCACCACTAGCGGGGGGGAGAATGGCTACACCTTC. Amino acids: CASTTSGGENGYTF.

This clone was found once. The chain employs TRBV19 and TRBJ1-5; TRBD1 matches at 9 bases. The CDR3 is 15 residues long. Looked up from germline, CDR1 is LNHDA and CDR2 is SQIVND (reference sequence). The trim removed 5 bases at V and 6 bases at J, leaving 8 bases unmatched. CDR3 DNA: TGTGCCAGTAGTGTACCGGGACAGGGATCTCAGCCCCAGCATTTT. Its translation is CASSVPGQGSQPQHF. Using reference TRBV19 and TRBJ1-5 for the parts outside the CDR3, the full variable domain is DGGITQSPKYLFRKEGQNVTLSCEQNLNHDAMYWYRQDPGQGLRLIYYSQIVNDFQKGDIAEGYSVSREKKESFPLTVTSAQKNPTAFYLCASSVPGQGSQPQHFGDGTRLSIL.

This clone showed up just a few times. V usage is TRBV27 and J usage is TRBJ1-2, with 9 bases that match TRBD1. V dropped 4 bases and J dropped 4; count of bases not matched to a gene: 4. This CDR3 comprises 14 residues. Germline-derived CDR1 and CDR2 are MNHEY and SMNVEV (reference sequence). In DNA, the CDR3 is TGTGCCAGCAGTTACTCGGGACAGGGCTATGGCTACACCTTC. Translated, it gives CASSYSGQGYGYTF.

The chain joins TRBV7-3 to TRBJ1-2, with TRBD1 as a possible D gene (6 bases). The germline V gene has CDR1 SGHTA and CDR2 FQGTGA. The V gene lost 5 bases and the J gene lost 4 bases, with 17 bases spanning the gap. The CDR3 spans 15 residues. The CDR3 loop reads CASSPGGGGGYGYTF. Here the CDR3 DNA reads TGTGCCAGCAGCCCCGGGGGGGGCGGGGGCTATGGCTACACCTTC.

The rearrangement uses TRBV19 and TRBJ2-2; unclear D gene. Germline V gives CDR1 LNHDA, CDR2 SQIVND (reference sequence). V dropped 4 bases and J dropped 0 bases, with 9 bases sitting between them. This CDR3 is 15 amino acids long. The CDR3 loop reads CASSTYKANTGELFF. The DNA of the CDR3 is TGTGCCAGTAGTACTTACAAAGCGAACACCGGGGAGCTGTTTTTT.

The V and J genes are TRBV9 and TRBJ1-3; D gene ambiguous. The CDR3 extends over 16 amino acids. Germline V gives CDR1 SGDLS, CDR2 YYNGEE. V was clipped by 4 bases and J by 0 bases, with 14 bases between them. CDR3 sequence: CASSLYSGGSGNTIYF. The DNA of the CDR3 is TGTGCCAGCAGCCTTTATTCGGGAGGCTCTGGAAACACCATATATTTT.

The chain links TRBV4-1 to TRBJ1-1; D remains unclear. Deletions cut 2 bases from V and 6 bases from J, with 22 bases between. Germline-derived CDR1 and CDR2 are MGHRA and YSYEKL. The CDR3 totals 17 residues. CDR3 nucleotides: TGCGCCAGCAGCCAATTATTTGTTCGTCTAGGCTTGGCTGAAGCTTTCTTT. Protein: CASSQLFVRLGLAEAFF.

J is TRBJ2-1 and V is TRBV10-3; possible D gene TRBD1, 6 bases. The germline CDR1 and CDR2 sequences are ENHRY and SYGVKD. The CDR3 length is 15 residues. V lost 2 bases and J 5 bases, leaving 13 bases between the germline ends. In DNA form, the CDR3 reads TGTGCCATCAGTGAGGAGGCAGGGGTCCACAATGAGCAGTTCTTC. It specifies CAISEEAGVHNEQFF.

CDR3 sequence: CAWTLTRGFQETQYF. Written as DNA, the CDR3 is TGTGCCTGGACTCTAACCCGGGGATTCCAAGAGACCCAGTACTTC. The gene calls are TRBV30 and TRBJ2-5, with D maybe TRBD2 (5 bases). CDR3 length: 15 amino acids. The germline V gene encodes CDR1 GTSNPN and CDR2 SVGIG (reference sequence). Trimming shortened V by 4 bases and J by 1 base, and 16 bases separated the two germline ends.

The chain joins TRBV2 to TRBJ1-3; tentatively, D is TRBD1 (5 bases). Trimming took 7 bases from V and 0 from J, leaving 16 bases between them. The CDR3 covers 16 residues. Germline assignment: CDR1 SNHLY and CDR2 FYNNEI. CDR3 bases: TGTGCCAGCAATCCCTTGACAGATAGCTCTGGAAACACCATATATTTT. It encodes CASNPLTDSSGNTIYF.

This clone was counted a single time. This chain joins TRBV5-1 and TRBJ1-2, with 9 bases that match TRBD1. Germline CDR1 SGHRS, CDR2 YFSETQ. The CDR3 runs to 16 residues. After removal of 0 bases from V and 3 bases from J, the junction contained 6 bases not matched to a gene. The CDR3 protein is CASSLAGTGNYYGYTF. CDR3 DNA: TGCGCCAGCAGCTTGGCCGGGACAGGGAACTACTATGGCTACACCTTC.

The gene calls are TRBV2 and TRBJ1-2; 9 nucleotides agree with TRBD1. Germline V lookup: CDR1 SNHLY, CDR2 FYNNEI. CDR3 length equals 14 residues. V lost 2 bases and J lost 7; bases outside the gene matches: 5. The CDR3 nucleotides are TGTGCCAGCAGTGAAAGGACAGGGGAAGGTGGCTACACCTTC. Its protein is CASSERTGEGGYTF.